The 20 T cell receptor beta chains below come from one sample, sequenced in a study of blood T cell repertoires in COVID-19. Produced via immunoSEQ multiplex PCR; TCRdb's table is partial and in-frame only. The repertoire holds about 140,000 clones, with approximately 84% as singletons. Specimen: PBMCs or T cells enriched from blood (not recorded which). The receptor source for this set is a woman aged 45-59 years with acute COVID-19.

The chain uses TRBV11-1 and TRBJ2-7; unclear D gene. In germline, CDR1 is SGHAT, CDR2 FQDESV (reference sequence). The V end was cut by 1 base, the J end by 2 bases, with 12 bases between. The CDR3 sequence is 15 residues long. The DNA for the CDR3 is TGTGCCAGCAGCTTAGAAGCGACGGGTGCCTACGAGCAGTACTTC. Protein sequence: CASSLEATGAYEQYF.

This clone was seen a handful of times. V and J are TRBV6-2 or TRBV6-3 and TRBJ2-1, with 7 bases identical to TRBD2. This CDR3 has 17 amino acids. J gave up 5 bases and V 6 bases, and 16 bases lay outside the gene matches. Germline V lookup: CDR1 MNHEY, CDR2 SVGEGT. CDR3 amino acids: CASSQLLGTTKDNEQFF. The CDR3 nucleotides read TGTGCCAGCAGCCAACTCCTGGGGACTACGAAGGACAATGAGCAGTTCTTC.

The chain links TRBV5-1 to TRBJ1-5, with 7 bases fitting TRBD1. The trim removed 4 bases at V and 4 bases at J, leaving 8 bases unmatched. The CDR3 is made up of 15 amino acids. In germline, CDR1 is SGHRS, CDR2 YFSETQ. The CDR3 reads CASSKTGTENQPQHF. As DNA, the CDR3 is TGCGCCAGCAGCAAAACCGGGACAGAGAATCAGCCCCAGCATTTT.

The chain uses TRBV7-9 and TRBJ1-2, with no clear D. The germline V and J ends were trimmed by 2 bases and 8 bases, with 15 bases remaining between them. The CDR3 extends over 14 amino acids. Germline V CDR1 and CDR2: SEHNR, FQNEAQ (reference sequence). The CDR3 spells CASSLRPDSYGYTF. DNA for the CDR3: TGTGCCAGCAGCTTACGCCCGGACTCGTACGGCTACACCTTC.

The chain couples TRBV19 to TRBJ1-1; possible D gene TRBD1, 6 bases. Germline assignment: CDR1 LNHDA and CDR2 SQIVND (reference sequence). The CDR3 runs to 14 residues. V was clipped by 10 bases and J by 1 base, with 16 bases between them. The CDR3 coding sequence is TGTGCCACCGTAGGACAGACCCGGAACACTGAAGCTTTCTTT. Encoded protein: CATVGQTRNTEAFF.

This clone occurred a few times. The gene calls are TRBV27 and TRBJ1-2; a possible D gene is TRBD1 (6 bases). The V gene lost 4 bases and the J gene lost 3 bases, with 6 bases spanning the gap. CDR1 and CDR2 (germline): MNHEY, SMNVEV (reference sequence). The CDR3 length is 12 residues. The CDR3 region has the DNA TGTGCCAGCAGTTCAGGGGACTATGGCTACACCTTC. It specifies CASSSGDYGYTF.

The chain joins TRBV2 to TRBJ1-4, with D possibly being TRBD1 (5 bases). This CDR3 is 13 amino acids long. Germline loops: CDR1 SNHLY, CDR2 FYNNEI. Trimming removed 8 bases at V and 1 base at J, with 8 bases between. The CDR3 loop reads CASQTETNEKLFF. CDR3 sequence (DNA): TGTGCCAGCCAGACAGAAACTAATGAAAAACTGTTTTTT.

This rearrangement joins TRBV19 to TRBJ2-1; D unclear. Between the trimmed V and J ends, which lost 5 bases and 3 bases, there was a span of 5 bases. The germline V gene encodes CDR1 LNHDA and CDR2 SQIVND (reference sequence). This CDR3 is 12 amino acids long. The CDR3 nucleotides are TGTGCCAGTAGTCCCCGCTACAATGAGCAGTTCTTC. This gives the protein CASSPRYNEQFF.

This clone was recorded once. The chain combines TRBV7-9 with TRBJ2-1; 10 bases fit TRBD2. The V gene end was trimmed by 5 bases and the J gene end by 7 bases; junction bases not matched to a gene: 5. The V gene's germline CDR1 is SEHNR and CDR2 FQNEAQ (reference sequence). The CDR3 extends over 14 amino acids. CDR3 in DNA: TGTGCCAGCAGCCTTAGCGGGGGGATAAATGAGCAGTTCTTC. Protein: CASSLSGGINEQFF.

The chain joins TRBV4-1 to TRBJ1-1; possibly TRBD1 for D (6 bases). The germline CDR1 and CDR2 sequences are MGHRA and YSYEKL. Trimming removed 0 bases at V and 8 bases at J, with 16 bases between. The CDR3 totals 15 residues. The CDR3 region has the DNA TGCGCCAGCAGCCAAGATCCGGTTGGGGGCAGGGAAGCTTTCTTT. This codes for CASSQDPVGGREAFF.

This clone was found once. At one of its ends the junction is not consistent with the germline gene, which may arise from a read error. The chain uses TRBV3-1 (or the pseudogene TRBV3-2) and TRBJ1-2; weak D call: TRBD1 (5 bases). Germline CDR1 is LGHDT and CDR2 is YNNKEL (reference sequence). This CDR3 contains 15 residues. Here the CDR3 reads CASGQGHGGNYGYTF. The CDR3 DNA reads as TGTGCCAGCGGCCAAGGACACGGGGGAAACTATGGCTACACCTTC.

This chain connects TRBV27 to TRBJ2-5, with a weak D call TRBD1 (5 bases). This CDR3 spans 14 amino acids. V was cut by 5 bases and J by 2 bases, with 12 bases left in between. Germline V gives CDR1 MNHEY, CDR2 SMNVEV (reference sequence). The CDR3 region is CASSLRQQQETQYF. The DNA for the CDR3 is TGTGCCAGCAGTCTCCGACAGCAGCAAGAGACCCAGTACTTC.

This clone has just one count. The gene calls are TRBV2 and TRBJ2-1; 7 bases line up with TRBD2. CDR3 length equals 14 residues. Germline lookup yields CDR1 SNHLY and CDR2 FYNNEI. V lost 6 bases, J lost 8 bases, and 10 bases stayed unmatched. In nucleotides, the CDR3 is TGTGCCAGCAGAACCCTCGGGACTACGTATGAGCAGTTCTTC. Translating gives CASRTLGTTYEQFF.

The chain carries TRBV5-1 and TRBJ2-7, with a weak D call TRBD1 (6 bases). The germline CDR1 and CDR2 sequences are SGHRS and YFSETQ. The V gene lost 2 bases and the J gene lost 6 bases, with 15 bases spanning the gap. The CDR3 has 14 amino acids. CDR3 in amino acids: CASSFQGHSVEQYF. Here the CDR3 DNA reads TGCGCCAGCAGCTTTCAGGGGCACTCAGTCGAGCAGTACTTC.

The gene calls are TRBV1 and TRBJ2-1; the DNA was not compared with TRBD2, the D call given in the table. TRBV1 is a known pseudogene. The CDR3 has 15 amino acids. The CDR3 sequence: CTSSPCSGRRVEQFF. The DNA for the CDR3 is TGCACCAGCAGCCCCTGTAGCGGGAGGAGGGTTGAGCAGTTCTTC.

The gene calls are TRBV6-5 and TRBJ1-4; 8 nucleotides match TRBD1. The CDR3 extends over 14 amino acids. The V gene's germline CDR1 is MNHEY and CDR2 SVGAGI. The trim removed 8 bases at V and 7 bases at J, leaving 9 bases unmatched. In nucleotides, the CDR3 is TGTGCCAGCCGGTCAGCAGGGGGCGTTGAAAAACTGTTTTTT. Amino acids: CASRSAGGVEKLFF.

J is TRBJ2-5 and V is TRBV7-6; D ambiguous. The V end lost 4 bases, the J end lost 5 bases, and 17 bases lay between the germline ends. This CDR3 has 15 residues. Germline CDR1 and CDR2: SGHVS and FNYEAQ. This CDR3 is CASSSPGGRFETQYF. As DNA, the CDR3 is TGTGCCAGCAGCTCGCCTGGTGGCAGATTTGAGACCCAGTACTTC.

The CDR3 sequence is CASSQSQNTEAFF. Here the CDR3 DNA reads TGCGCCAGCAGCCAATCCCAGAACACTGAAGCTTTCTTT. The chain couples TRBV4-1 to TRBJ1-1; the D is unclear. Trimming stripped 2 bases from V and 1 base from J, with 5 bases between. CDR3 size: 13 residues. Germline CDR1 MGHRA, CDR2 YSYEKL.

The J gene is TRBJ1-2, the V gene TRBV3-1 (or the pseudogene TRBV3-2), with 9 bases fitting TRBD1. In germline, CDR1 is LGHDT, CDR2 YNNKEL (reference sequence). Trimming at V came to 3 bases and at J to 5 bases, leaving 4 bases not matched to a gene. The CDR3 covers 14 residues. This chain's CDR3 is CASSQDRGIYGYTF. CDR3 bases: TGTGCCAGCAGCCAGGACAGGGGAATATATGGCTACACCTTC.

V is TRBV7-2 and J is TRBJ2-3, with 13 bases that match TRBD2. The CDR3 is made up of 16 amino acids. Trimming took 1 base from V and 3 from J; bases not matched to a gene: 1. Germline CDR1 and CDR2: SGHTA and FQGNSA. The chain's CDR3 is CASSLGGLAGTDTQYF. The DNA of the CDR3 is TGTGCCAGCAGCTTAGGGGGACTAGCGGGAACAGATACGCAGTATTTT. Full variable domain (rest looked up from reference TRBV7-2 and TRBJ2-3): GAGVSQSPSNKVTEKGKDVELRCDPISGHTALYWYRQSLGQGLEFLIYFQGNSAPDKSGLPSDRFSAERTGGSVSTLTIQRTQQEDSAVYLCASSLGGLAGTDTQYFGPGTRLTVL.